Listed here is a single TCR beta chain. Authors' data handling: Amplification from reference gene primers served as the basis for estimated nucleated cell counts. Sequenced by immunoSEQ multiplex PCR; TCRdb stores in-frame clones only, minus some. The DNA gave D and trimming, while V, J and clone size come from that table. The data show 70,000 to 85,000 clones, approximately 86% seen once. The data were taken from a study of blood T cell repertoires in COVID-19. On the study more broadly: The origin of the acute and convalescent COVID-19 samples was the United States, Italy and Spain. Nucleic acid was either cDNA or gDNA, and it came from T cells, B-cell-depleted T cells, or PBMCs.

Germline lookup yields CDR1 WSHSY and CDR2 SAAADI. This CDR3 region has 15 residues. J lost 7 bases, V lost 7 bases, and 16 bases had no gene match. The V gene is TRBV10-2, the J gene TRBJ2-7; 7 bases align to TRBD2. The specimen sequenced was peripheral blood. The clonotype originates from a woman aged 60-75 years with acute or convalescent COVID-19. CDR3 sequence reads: CASTAFGAGNSEQYF. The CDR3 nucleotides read TGCGCCAGCACTGCCTTCGGAGCGGGGAACTCGGAGCAGTACTTC.